A selection of T cell receptor beta chains follows, all from one sample in a study of post-analysis software for immune sequencing data. TCRdb processed the PCR reads anew with MiXCR; each CDR3 protein has one entry. This table holds roughly 870,000 distinct CDR3 sequences, roughly 58% found once. The sample comprised blood. The receptors here all came from a girl aged 10-17 years with multiple sclerosis. The CDR3 runs from the conserved cysteine through the conserved F or W. A D gene is named only where the DNA matches it firmly. Size is omitted from some rows. Given values are once, few, many or a class for expanded clones.

>TRBJ2-3|TRBD2|-|TRBV7-8
CASSSGGARDTQYF
TGTGCCAGCAGCTCCGGGGGGGCCAGGGATACGCAGTATTTT
>TRBJ2-7|TRBD1|few|TRBV29-1
CSVPGQGVEQYF
TGCAGCGTCCCCGGACAGGGGGTCGAGCAGTACTTC
>TRBJ2-1|TRBD1|few|TRBV7-6
CASSLLPGTGLSNEQFF
TGTGCCAGCAGCTTACTGCCCGGGACAGGGCTATCCAATGAGCAGTTCTTC
>TRBJ2-4|TRBD2|-|TRBV6-5
CASSSSGGSKNIQYF
TGTGCCAGCAGTTCAAGCGGGGGCTCCAAAAACATTCAGTACTTC
>TRBJ2-1|-|once|TRBV10-3
CAIGSERSNEQFF
TGTGCCATCGGATCGGAGAGGAGCAATGAGCAGTTCTTC
>TRBJ2-7|-|few|TRBV29-1
CSVEDDRSYEQYF
TGCAGCGTTGAAGATGACAGGAGCTACGAGCAGTACTTC
>TRBJ2-5|TRBD2|-|TRBV20-1
CSVGRAGGIEWETQYF
TGCAGTGTAGGGAGAGCGGGGGGTATTGAGTGGGAGACCCAGTACTTC
>TRBJ2-3|-|-|TRBV27
CASRLVGLVQFTDTQYF
TGTGCCAGCAGATTAGTAGGATTAGTACAGTTCACAGATACGCAGTATTTT
>TRBJ1-6|-|-|TRBV9
CASSSGLSRGSPLHF
TGTGCCAGCAGTTCCGGCCTATCAAGAGGTTCACCCCTCCACTTT
>TRBJ2-1|-|-|TRBV14
CASSHLPYGTGDNEQFF
TGTGCCAGCAGCCACCTACCGTACGGGACGGGTGACAATGAGCAGTTCTTC
>TRBJ2-4|-|few|TRBV6-5
CASKFGLTLGEQYF
TGTGCCAGCAAGTTCGGGCTTACCCTAGGGGAGCAGTACTTC
>TRBJ2-7|-|-|TRBV10-3
CAISEPAGGISSYEQYF
TGTGCCATCAGTGAGCCTGCCGGGGGCATTAGCTCCTACGAGCAGTACTTC
>TRBJ1-1|-|-|TRBV10-3
CAISERGNTEAFF
TGTGCCATCAGTGAAAGGGGCAACACTGAAGCTTTCTTT
>TRBJ2-1|TRBD1|few|TRBV10-3
CAITTGVNEQFF
TGTGCCATCACGACAGGGGTCAATGAGCAGTTCTTC
>TRBJ1-6|-|-|TRBV25-1
CASSEWGRNNSPLHF
TGTGCCAGCAGTGAATGGGGTAGGAATAATTCACCCCTCCACTTT
>TRBJ2-5|-|-|TRBV7-8
CATGKGGETQYF
TGTGCCACCGGGAAGGGAGGAGAGACCCAGTACTTC
>TRBJ2-7|TRBD1|-|TRBV7-6
CAVLGAGGLSSYEQYF
TGTGCCGTCCTGGGGGCAGGGGGCCTAAGCTCCTACGAGCAGTACTTC
>TRBJ2-1|-|few|TRBV7-6
CASTPNADSYNEQFF
TGTGCCAGCACCCCCAACGCGGACTCCTACAATGAGCAGTTCTTC
>TRBJ1-5|-|-|TRBV7-2
CASSRPGGSNQPQHF
TGTGCCAGCAGCCGCCCCGGGGGGAGCAATCAGCCCCAGCATTTT
>TRBJ1-2|-|few|TRBV7-2
CASSLVDITRLGYTF
TGTGCCAGCAGCTTAGTTGATATCACCCGTCTAGGCTACACCTTC
>TRBJ2-1|TRBD2|-|TRBV5-1
CASSFSGRALVYNEQFF
TGCGCCAGCAGCTTTAGCGGGAGGGCCCTCGTGTACAATGAGCAGTTCTTC
>TRBJ2-1|TRBD1|-|TRBV3-1
CASSPGQGPYDEQFF
TGTGCCAGCAGCCCGGGACAGGGACCCTACGATGAGCAGTTCTTC
>TRBJ2-6|-|-|TRBV5-6
CASSLVQGPLSGANVLTF
TGTGCCAGCAGCTTGGTACAGGGCCCCCTCTCTGGGGCCAACGTCCTGACTTTC
>TRBJ1-2|-|few|TRBV29-1
CSAGQSVYGYTF
TGCAGCGCCGGACAGTCCGTCTATGGCTACACCTTC
>TRBJ1-4|-|-|TRBV20-1
CSARPAEDEKLFF
TGCAGTGCTAGACCCGCGGAGGATGAAAAACTGTTTTTT
>TRBJ2-5|-|-|TRBV5-1
CASRASLQETQYF
TGCGCCAGCAGGGCAAGTCTACAAGAGACCCAGTACTTC
>TRBJ2-7|-|-|TRBV5-1
CASSLGESFYEQYF
TGCGCCAGCAGCCTGGGTGAATCCTTCTACGAGCAGTACTTC
>TRBJ1-4|-|-|TRBV3-1
CASSHGTEKLFF
TGTGCCAGCAGCCACGGGACGGAAAAACTGTTTTTT